This is a list of T cell receptor beta chains from one sample in a study of blood T cell repertoires in COVID-19. TCRdb's table, derived via immunoSEQ multiplex PCR, lists solely in-frame clones and lacks some. The repertoire holds over 150,000 clones, with 84% as singletons. Sequencing was carried out using peripheral blood. The receptors were sampled from a human donor in a cohort sampled during active COVID-19. Both conserved end residues are part of each CDR3. The D gene is left open where the match is weak. The size entry is marked missing in some rows and otherwise reads once, few, many or a size class.

V	D	J	size	DNA	CDR3
TRBV7-9	.	TRBJ2-5	.	TGTGCCAGCAGCCTGGGGACTTCAGAGACCCAGTACTTC	CASSLGTSETQYF
TRBV11-2	TRBD2	TRBJ2-2	.	TGTGCCAGCATGGTTTTGGCCGGACTAGAGAACACCGGGGAGCTGTTTTTT	CASMVLAGLENTGELFF
TRBV5-1	TRBD2	TRBJ2-1	.	TGCGCCAGCAGGTCCGGGACTAGCTCCTACAATGAGCAGTTCTTC	CASRSGTSSYNEQFF
TRBV12-5	TRBD2	TRBJ2-5	.	TGTGCTAGTGGTTTGGAAGTAGCGGGAGGGTGGGAGACCCAGTACTTC	CASGLEVAGGWETQYF
TRBV6-5	.	TRBJ2-2	many	TGTGCCAGCAGTTACGACAGCGCTACCGGGGAGCTGTTTTTT	CASSYDSATGELFF
TRBV23-1	TRBD1	TRBJ1-2	.	TGCGCGATGGGGGACAGGGGGCGCGCGGACTATGGCTACACCTTC	CAMGDRGRADYGYTF
TRBV27	.	TRBJ1-5	.	TGTGCCAGCAGTTATCAGGGCAGCAATCAGCCCCAGCATTTT	CASSYQGSNQPQHF
TRBV18	.	TRBJ2-5	.	TGTGCCAGCTCACCACCGGGGGCCTGGGGGACCCAGTACTTC	CASSPPGAWGTQYF
TRBV24-1	.	TRBJ2-7	.	TGTGCCACCAGTGATCCCCGACTTAACGAGCAGTACTTC	CATSDPRLNEQYF
TRBV6-6	.	TRBJ2-7	.	TGTGCCAGCAGAGATACAGGGGGGGGGTCTTACGAGCAGTACTTC	CASRDTGGGSYEQYF
TRBV9	.	TRBJ2-1	.	TGTGCCAGCAGCGTAGCCCCGACAGGCGACAATGAGCAGTTCTTC	CASSVAPTGDNEQFF
TRBV30	.	TRBJ2-7	.	TGTGCCTGGAATTACGGGGTCTACGAGCAGTACTTC	CAWNYGVYEQYF
TRBV30	.	TRBJ1-2	.	TGTGCCTGGAGCGTTGCGTGGTCCTATGGCTACACCTTC	CAWSVAWSYGYTF
TRBV7-2	.	TRBJ2-7	.	TGTGCCAGCAGCCAGGGGCGATTCGAGCAGTACTTC	CASSQGRFEQYF
TRBV19	TRBD2	TRBJ2-1	.	TGTGCCAGTAGTATCCGCGCGGGAGTGGGCGATGAGCAGTTCTTC	CASSIRAGVGDEQFF
TRBV19	TRBD2	TRBJ2-3	.	TGTGCCAGTAGTATAGGACTAGCGCAAGATACGCAGTATTTT	CASSIGLAQDTQYF
TRBV2	.	TRBJ2-5	.	TGTGCCAGCAGTGTACTACAGGTTCCGGAGACCCAGTACTTC	CASSVLQVPETQYF
TRBV4-1	.	TRBJ1-1	once	TGCGCCAGCAGCCAAGGGGCAGGGATCAACACTGAAGCTTTCTTT	CASSQGAGINTEAFF
TRBV27	TRBD1	TRBJ1-5	.	TGTGCCAGCAGCTCCATAGGACAGGGGGTGAGTCAGCCCCAGCATTTT	CASSSIGQGVSQPQHF
TRBV5-4	.	TRBJ1-3	.	TGTGCCAGCAGCGGGCGGGGACCCAAGAACGAAAACACCATATATTTT	CASSGRGPKNENTIYF
TRBV6-5	TRBD2	TRBJ2-5	.	TGTGCCAGCAGTTCCCCGGCGGGGGGCATGAAGACCCAGTACTTC	CASSSPAGGMKTQYF
TRBV2	.	TRBJ2-5	once	TGTGCCAGCACCGCTGGGACTTATAACTTACAAGAGACCCAGTACTTC	CASTAGTYNLQETQYF
TRBV9	TRBD2	TRBJ2-6	.	TGTGCCAGCAGCCCCTTAGCGGGAGCGCGCTCTGGGGCCAACGTCCTGACTTTC	CASSPLAGARSGANVLTF
TRBV28	.	TRBJ2-4	once	TGTGCCAGCAGCCCCATGGACCTAGCGGCCAAAAACATTCAGTACTTC	CASSPMDLAAKNIQYF
TRBV12-3/TRBV12-4	.	TRBJ1-2	few	TGTGCCAGCAGCAACAGTCTAGGGAGTGGCTACACCTTC	CASSNSLGSGYTF
TRBV10-2	TRBD1	TRBJ1-3	.	TGCGCCAGCAGCGGGGACAGGTCTGGAAACACCATATATTTT	CASSGDRSGNTIYF
TRBV19	.	TRBJ1-5	.	TGTGCCAGTAGTATAGTTACGGTTGATCAGCCCCAGCATTTT	CASSIVTVDQPQHF
TRBV15	TRBD1	TRBJ1-2	.	TGTGCCACCAGCAGACATAGACAGGGTGTCGATGGCTACACCTTC	CATSRHRQGVDGYTF
TRBV19	TRBD2	TRBJ2-1	.	TGTGCCAGTAGTGTGGTAGCGGGACTAAGGAATGAGCAGTTCTTC	CASSVVAGLRNEQFF
TRBV12-3/TRBV12-4	.	TRBJ2-5	once	TGTGCCAGCAGTCAGGGGTCGGAGACCCAGTACTTC	CASSQGSETQYF
TRBV5-1	TRBD1	TRBJ2-1	.	TGCGCCAGCACCACGACAGGGCGGTACAATGAGCAGTTCTTC	CASTTTGRYNEQFF
TRBV24-1	TRBD2	TRBJ2-1	.	TGTGCCACCAGTGATTTAGCGGGAGGGCCCAATGAGCAGTTCTTC	CATSDLAGGPNEQFF
TRBV21-1	.	TRBJ2-1	.	TGTGCCAGCAGCAACGGGACAGGGGAGGACAATGAGCAGTTCTTC	CASSNGTGEDNEQFF
TRBV5-1	TRBD2	TRBJ2-5	.	TGCGCCAGCAGCTTGTTAGCGGGAGTCGGGGAGACCCAGTACTTC	CASSLLAGVGETQYF
TRBV7-2	.	TRBJ2-2	once	TGTGCCAGCAGCGCCGCCCTTTTGGGGGGGCTGTTTTTT	CASSAALLGGLFF